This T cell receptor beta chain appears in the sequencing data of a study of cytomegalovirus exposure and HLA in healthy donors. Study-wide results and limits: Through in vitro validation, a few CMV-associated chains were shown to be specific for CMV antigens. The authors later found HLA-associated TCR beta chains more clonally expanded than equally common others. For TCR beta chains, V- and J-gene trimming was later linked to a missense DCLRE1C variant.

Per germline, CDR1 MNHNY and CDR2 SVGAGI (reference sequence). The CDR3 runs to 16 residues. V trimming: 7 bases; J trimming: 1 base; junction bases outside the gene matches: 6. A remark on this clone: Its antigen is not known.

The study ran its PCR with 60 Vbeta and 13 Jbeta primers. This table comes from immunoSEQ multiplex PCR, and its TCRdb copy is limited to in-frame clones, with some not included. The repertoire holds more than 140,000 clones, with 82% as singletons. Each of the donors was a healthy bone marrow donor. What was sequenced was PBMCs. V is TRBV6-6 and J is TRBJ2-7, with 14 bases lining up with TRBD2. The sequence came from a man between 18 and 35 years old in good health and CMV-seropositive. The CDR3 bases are TGTGCCAGCATTGGACTAGCGGGAGGCGCGTCCTACGAGCAGTACTTC. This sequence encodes CASIGLAGGASYEQYF.